This TCR beta chain was obtained from a study of blood T cell repertoires in COVID-19. At the level of the study: In each case, the material was cDNA or gDNA derived from T cells, B-cell-depleted T cells, or PBMCs.

V lost 6 bases and J 5 bases, leaving 17 bases between the germline ends. This CDR3 has 14 amino acids. Germline V gene data show CDR1 as SNHLY and CDR2 as FYNNEI. Original processing methods: Researchers report that nucleated cell counts were estimated from reference gene primer amplification. Clones were sequenced by immunoSEQ multiplex PCR, and TCRdb holds only the in-frame ones, with some missing. Clonal size and the V and J genes are those of that table, whereas D and trimming came from the DNA. The profile shows about 120,000 clones, about 83% of them singletons. The chain combines TRBV2 with TRBJ2-7; weak D call: TRBD2 (6 bases). The clonotype was recovered from a man aged 60 to 69 with acute or convalescent COVID-19. The sequencing input was peripheral blood. As DNA, the CDR3 is TGTGCCAGCAGACTCTCCTTGGGGGGTGACGAGCAGTACTTC. Translating it yields CASRLSLGGDEQYF. The full variable domain, completed using reference TRBV2 and TRBJ2-7, is EPEVTQTPSHQVTQMGQEVILRCVPISNHLYFYWYRQILGQKVEFLVSFYNNEISEKSEIFDDQFSVERPDGSNFTLKIRSTKLEDSAMYFCASRLSLGGDEQYFGPGTRLTVT.